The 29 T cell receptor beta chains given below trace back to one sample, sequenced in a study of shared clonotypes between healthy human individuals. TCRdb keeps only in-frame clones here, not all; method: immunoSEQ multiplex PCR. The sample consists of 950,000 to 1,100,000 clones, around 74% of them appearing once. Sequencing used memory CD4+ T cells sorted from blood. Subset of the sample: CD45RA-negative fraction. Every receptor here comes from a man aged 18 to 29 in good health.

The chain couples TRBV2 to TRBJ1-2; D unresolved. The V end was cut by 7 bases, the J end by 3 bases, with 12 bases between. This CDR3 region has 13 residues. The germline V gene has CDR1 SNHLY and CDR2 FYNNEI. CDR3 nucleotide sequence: TGTGCCAGCACTGGCGGGTACTACTATGGCTACACCTTC. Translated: CASTGGYYYGYTF.

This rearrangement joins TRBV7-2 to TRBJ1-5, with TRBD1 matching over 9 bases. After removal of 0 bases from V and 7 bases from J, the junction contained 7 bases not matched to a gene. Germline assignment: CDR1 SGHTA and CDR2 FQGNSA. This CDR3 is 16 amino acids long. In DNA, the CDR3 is TGTGCCAGCAGCTTAGCAACGGGACAGGGCCACCAGCCCCAGCATTTT. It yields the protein CASSLATGQGHQPQHF.

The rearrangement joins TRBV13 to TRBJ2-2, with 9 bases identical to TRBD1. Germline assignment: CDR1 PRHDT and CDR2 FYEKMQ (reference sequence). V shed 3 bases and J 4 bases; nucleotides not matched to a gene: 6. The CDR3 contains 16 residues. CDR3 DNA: TGTGCCAGCAGCTTGGGGACAGGGAGTCGCACCGGGGAGCTGTTTTTT. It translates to CASSLGTGSRTGELFF.

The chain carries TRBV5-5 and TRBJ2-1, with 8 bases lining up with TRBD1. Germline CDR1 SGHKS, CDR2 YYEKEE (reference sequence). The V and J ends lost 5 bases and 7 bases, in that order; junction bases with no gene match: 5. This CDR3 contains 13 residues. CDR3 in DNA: TGTGCCAGCAGTTTTACAGGGGGGAATGAGCAGTTCTTC. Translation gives CASSFTGGNEQFF.

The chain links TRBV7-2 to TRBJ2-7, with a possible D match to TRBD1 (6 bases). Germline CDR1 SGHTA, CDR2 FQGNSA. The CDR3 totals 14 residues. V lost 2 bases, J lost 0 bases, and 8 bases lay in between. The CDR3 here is CASSLTDSSYEQYF. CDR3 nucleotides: TGTGCCAGCAGCTTAACGGACAGCTCCTACGAGCAGTACTTC.

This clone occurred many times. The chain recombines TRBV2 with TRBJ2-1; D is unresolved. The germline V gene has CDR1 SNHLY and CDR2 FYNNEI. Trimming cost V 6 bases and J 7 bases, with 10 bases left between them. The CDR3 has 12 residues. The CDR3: CASSRLGNEQFF. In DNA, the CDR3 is TGTGCCAGCAGCCGGTTGGGGAATGAGCAGTTCTTC.

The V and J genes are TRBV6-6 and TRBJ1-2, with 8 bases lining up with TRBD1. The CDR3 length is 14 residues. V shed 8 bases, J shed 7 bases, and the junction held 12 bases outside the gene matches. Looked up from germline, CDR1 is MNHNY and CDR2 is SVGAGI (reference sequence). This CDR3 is CASGTQGATRGYTF. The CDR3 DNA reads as TGTGCCAGCGGGACTCAGGGGGCGACTCGTGGCTACACCTTC.

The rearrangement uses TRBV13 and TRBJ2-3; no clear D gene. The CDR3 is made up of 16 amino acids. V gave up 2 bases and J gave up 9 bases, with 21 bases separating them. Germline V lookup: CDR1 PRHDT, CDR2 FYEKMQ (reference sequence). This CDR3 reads CASSLRAERTPKTQYF. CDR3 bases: TGTGCCAGCAGCTTACGGGCGGAGAGGACCCCTAAGACGCAGTATTTT.

This CDR3 reads CASRSLAGHFNEQFF. DNA for the CDR3: TGTGCCAGCAGATCACTAGCGGGACATTTCAATGAGCAGTTCTTC. The chain couples TRBV6-5 to TRBJ2-1, with TRBD2 identical over 10 bases. The CDR3 consists of 15 residues. The germline CDR1 and CDR2 sequences are MNHEY and SVGAGI. V was pared by 6 bases and J by 6 bases, with 8 bases of the junction left unmatched.

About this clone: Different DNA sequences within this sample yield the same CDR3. The DNA of the CDR3 is TGTGCCAGCAGTTTCCCCAGGGGGCAGGGTAACACTGAAGCTTTCTTT. Translating gives CASSFPRGQGNTEAFF. The V gene is TRBV28, the J gene TRBJ1-1; 8 positions match TRBD1. The germline CDR1 and CDR2 sequences are MDHEN and SYDVKM. The CDR3 runs to 16 residues. The trim removed 3 bases at V and 2 bases at J, leaving 8 bases unmatched.

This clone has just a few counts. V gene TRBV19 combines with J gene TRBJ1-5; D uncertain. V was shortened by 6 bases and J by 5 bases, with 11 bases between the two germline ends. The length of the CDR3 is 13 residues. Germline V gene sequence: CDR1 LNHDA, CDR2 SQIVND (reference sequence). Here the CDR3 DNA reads TGTGCCAGTAGCTTGGAGATCTATCAGCCCCAGCATTTT. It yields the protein CASSLEIYQPQHF.

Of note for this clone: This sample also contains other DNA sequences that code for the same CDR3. CDR3 protein: CAISESETQYF. The DNA for the CDR3 is TGTGCCATCAGTGAGTCTGAGACCCAGTACTTC. V is TRBV10-3 and J is TRBJ2-5; D is undetermined. V was shortened by 0 bases and J by 5 bases, with 1 base between the two germline ends. CDR1 is ENHRY, CDR2 SYGVKD, per germline. The CDR3 length is 11 residues.

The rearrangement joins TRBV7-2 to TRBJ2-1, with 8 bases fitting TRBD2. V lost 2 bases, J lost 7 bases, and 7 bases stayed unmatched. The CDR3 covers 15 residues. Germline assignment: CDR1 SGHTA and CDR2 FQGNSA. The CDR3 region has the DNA TGTGCCAGCAGCTTAAGGGCTAGCGGGTCGAATGAGCAGTTCTTC. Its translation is CASSLRASGSNEQFF.

DNA of the CDR3: TGTGCCAGCAGAGATCTAGCGGGGTCCTACAATGAGCAGTTCTTC. Translation gives CASRDLAGSYNEQFF. The chain uses TRBV6-6 and TRBJ2-1; 9 bases are a match to TRBD2. The V and J ends lost 6 bases and 1 base, in that order; junction bases with no gene match: 4. CDR1 and CDR2 from the germline V gene are MNHNY and SVGAGI (reference sequence). The CDR3 spans 15 residues.

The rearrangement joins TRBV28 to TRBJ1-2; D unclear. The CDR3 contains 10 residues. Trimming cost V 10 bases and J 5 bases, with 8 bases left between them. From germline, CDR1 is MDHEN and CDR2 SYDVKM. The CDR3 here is CATRGYGYTF. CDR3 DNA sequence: TGTGCCACCCGTGGTTATGGCTACACCTTC.

CDR3 residues: CASSQGPRTGAYEQYF. CDR3 coding DNA: TGCGCCAGCAGCCAAGGGCCTAGGACAGGGGCCTACGAGCAGTACTTC. The V call is TRBV4-1, the J call TRBJ2-7; 9 positions agree with TRBD1. V was pared by 1 base and J by 2 bases, with 6 bases of the junction left unmatched. This CDR3 is built from 16 residues. Germline CDR1 MGHRA, CDR2 YSYEKL.

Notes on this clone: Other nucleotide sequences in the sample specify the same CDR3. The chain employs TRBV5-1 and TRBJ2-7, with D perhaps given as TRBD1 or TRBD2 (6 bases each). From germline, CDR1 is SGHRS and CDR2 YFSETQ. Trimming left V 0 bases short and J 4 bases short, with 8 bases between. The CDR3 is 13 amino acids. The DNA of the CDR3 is TGCGCCAGCAGCTTGGAGGGGGGATACGAGCAGTACTTC. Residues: CASSLEGGYEQYF.

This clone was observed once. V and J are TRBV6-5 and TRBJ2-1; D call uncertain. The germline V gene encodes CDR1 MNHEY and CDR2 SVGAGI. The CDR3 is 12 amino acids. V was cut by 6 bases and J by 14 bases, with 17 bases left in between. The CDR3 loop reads CASSSTRAWEFF. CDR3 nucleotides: TGTGCCAGCAGCTCCACACGGGCCTGGGAGTTCTTC.

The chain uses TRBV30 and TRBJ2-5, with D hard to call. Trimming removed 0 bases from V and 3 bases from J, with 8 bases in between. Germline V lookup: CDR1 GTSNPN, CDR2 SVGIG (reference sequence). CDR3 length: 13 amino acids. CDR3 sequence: CAWSVSIKETQYF. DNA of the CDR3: TGTGCCTGGAGTGTCTCTATTAAAGAGACCCAGTACTTC.

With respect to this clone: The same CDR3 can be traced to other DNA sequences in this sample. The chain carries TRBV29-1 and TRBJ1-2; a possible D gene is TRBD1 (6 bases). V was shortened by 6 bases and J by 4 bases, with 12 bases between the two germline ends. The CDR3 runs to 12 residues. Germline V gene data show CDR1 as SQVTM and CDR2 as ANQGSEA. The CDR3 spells CSVEQGSYGYTF. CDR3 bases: TGCAGCGTGGAACAGGGATCCTATGGCTACACCTTC.

The CDR3 here is CASSLDYREAEQYF. Written as DNA, the CDR3 is TGCGCCAGCAGCTTGGATTACAGGGAAGCCGAGCAGTACTTC. J is TRBJ2-7 and V is TRBV5-1, with a weak D call TRBD1 (6 bases). Germline V lookup: CDR1 SGHRS, CDR2 YFSETQ. V was trimmed by 0 bases and J by 6 bases, leaving 13 bases between them. This CDR3 is built from 14 residues. The whole variable domain, remainder taken from reference TRBV5-1 and TRBJ2-7, is KAGVTQTPRYLIKTRGQQVTLSCSPISGHRSVSWYQQTPGQGLQFLFEYFSETQRNKGNFPGRFSGRQFSNSRSEMNVSTLELGDSALYLCASSLDYREAEQYFGPGTRLTVT.

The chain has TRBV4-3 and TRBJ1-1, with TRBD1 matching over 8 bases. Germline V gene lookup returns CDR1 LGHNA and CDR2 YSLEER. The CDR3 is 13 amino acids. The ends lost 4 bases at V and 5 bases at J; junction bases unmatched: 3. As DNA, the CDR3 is TGCGCCAGCAGCCCACAGGGGGGAACTGAAGCTTTCTTT. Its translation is CASSPQGGTEAFF.

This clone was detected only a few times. The CDR3 sequence is CASSYSEPRGAFF. In nucleotides, the CDR3 is TGTGCCAGCAGTTACTCGGAACCTAGGGGAGCTTTCTTT. V and J are TRBV6-6 and TRBJ1-1; a weak D match, TRBD1 (5 bases). V dropped 0 bases and J dropped 10 bases, with 12 bases sitting between them. The CDR3 is 13 residues long. CDR1 and CDR2 from the germline V gene are MNHNY and SVGAGI (reference sequence).

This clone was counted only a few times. Here the CDR3 DNA reads TGTGCCAGCAGCAACCGACAGGCCATATATTTT. Its translation: CASSNRQAIYF. The V and J genes are TRBV7-2 and TRBJ1-3, with a tentative D call TRBD1 (6 bases). Trimming left V 5 bases short and J 11 bases short, with 10 bases between. The CDR3 length is 11 residues. CDR1 and CDR2 (germline): SGHTA, FQGNSA.

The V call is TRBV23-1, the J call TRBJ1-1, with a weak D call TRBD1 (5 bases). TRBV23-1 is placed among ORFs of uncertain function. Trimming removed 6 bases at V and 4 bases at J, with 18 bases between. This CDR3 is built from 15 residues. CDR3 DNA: TGCGCCAGCAGCCTCCGCAGGGAAGCTATCACTGAAGCTTTCTTT. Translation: CASSLRREAITEAFF.

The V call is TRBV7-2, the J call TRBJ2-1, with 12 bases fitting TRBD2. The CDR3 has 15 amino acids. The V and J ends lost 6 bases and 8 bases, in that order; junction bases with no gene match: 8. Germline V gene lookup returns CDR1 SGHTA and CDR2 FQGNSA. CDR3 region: CASSSTSGRWDEQFF. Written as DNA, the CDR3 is TGTGCCAGCAGTTCGACTAGCGGGAGATGGGATGAGCAGTTCTTC.

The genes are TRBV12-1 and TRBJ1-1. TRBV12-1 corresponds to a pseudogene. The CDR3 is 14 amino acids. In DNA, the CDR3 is TGTGCCAGCAGCTGCAGGGAGGGAGACACTGAAGCTTTCTTT. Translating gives CASSCREGDTEAFF.

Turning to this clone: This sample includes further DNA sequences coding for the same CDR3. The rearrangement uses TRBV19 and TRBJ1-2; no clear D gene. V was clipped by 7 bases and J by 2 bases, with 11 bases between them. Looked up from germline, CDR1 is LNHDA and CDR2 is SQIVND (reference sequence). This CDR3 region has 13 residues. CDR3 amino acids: CASTPDGNYGYTF. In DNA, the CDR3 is TGTGCCAGTACCCCCGACGGGAACTATGGCTACACCTTC.

The CDR3 sequence: CASSTGQFGADTQYF. DNA for the CDR3: TGTGCCAGCAGCACGGGACAGTTTGGCGCAGATACGCAGTATTTT. This sequence joins TRBV5-4 and TRBJ2-3; the match to TRBD1 covers 7 bases. Trimming at V came to 4 bases and at J to 4 bases, leaving 9 bases not matched to a gene. The CDR3 totals 15 residues. Germline-derived CDR1 and CDR2 are SGHNT and YYREEE (reference sequence). The full variable domain, in which reference TRBV5-4 and TRBJ2-3 provide the parts outside the CDR3, is ETGVTQSPTHLIKTRGQQVTLRCSSQSGHNTVSWYQQALGQGPQFIFQYYREEENGRGNFPPRFSGLQFPNYSSELNVNALELDDSALYLCASSTGQFGADTQYFGPGTRLTVL.